This TCR beta chain was identified in a study of blood T cell repertoires in COVID-19. At the level of the study: Both acute and convalescent COVID-19 samples were obtained from the United States, Italy and Spain. The analysed material was cDNA or gDNA that came from T cells, B-cell-depleted T cells, or PBMCs.

CDR3 size: 16 residues. Germline V gene lookup returns CDR1 LGHDT and CDR2 YNNKEL (reference sequence). Between the trimmed V and J ends, which lost 3 bases and 3 bases, there was a span of 15 bases. Authors' methods: Amplification from reference gene primers served as the basis for estimated nucleated cell counts. Sequencing was performed with immunoSEQ multiplex PCR; in TCRdb, only in-frame clones are kept and a portion is missing. That table gives V, J and clone size, and the DNA gave D and trimming. The profile shows around 170,000 clones, 78% of them singletons. This receptor was identified in a woman aged 80 or older with acute or convalescent COVID-19. This chain uses TRBV3-1 (or the pseudogene TRBV3-2) with TRBJ1-5; D is ambiguous. The sequencing sample was made of peripheral blood. The CDR3 bases are TGTGCCAGCAGCCACCCTGCAAACCAGTACAATCAGCCCCAGCATTTT. This encodes CASSHPANQYNQPQHF.